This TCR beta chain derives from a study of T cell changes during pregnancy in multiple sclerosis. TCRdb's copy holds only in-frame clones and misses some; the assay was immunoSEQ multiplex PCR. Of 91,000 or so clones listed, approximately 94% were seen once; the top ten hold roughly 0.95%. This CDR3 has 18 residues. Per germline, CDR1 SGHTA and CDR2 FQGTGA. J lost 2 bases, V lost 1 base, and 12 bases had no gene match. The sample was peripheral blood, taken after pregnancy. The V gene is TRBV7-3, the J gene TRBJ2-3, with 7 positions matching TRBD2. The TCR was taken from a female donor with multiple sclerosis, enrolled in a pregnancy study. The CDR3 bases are TGTGCCAGCAGCTTAATTAATCGGGGAGGGGTAGACACAGATACGCAGTATTTT. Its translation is CASSLINRGGVDTDTQYF.